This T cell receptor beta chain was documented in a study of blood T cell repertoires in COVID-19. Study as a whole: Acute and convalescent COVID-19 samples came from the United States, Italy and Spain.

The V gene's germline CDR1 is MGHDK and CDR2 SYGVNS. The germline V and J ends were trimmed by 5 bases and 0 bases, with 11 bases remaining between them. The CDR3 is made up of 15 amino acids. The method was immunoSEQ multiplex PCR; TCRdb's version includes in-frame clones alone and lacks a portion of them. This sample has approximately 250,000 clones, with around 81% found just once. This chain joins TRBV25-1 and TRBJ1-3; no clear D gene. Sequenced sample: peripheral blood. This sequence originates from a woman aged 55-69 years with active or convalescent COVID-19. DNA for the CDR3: TGTGCCAGCAGTAGGAGGTTACCCTCTGGAAACACCATATATTTT. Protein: CASSRRLPSGNTIYF.